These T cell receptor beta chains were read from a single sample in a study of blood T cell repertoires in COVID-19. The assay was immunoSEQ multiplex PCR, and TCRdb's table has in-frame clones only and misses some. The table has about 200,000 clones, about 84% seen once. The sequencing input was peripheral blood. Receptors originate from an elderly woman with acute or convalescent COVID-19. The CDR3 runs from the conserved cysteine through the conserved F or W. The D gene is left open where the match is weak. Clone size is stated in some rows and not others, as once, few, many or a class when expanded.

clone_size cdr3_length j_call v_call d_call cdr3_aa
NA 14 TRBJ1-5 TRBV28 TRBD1 CASSLDRGNQPQHF
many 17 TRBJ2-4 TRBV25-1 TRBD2 CASSEPRLAGGRNIQYF
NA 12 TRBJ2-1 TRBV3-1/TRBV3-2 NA CASSQVEKEQFF
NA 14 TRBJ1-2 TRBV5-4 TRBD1 CASTADRVGYGYTF
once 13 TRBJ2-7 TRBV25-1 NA CASSRWGLHEQYF
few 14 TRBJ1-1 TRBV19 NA CASTPPPGVGEAFF
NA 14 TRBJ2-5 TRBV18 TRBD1 CASSRDRYTETQYF
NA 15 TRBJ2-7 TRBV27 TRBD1 CASSLTGGSSYEQYF
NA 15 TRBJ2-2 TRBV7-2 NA CASSLVLARTGELFF
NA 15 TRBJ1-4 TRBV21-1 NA CASSDQGAQSEKLFF
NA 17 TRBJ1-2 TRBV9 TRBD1 CASSPGTEGRFSYGYTF
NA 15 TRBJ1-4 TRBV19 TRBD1 CASSIGQGLGEKLFF
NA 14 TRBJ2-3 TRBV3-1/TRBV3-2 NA CASSQGRGTDTQYF
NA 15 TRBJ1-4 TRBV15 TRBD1 CATSGPGQINEKLFF
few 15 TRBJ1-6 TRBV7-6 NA CASSLRAGVDSPLHF
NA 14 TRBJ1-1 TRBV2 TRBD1 CASSYRGQRTEAFF
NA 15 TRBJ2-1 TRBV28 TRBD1 CASSLWQGARDEQFF
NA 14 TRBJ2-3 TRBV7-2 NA CASSFGGTTDTQYF
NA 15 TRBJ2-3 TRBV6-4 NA CASSDMGLLTDTQYF
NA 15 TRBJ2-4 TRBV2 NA CASSVGGVAKNIQYF
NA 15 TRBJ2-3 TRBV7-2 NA CASSLGPPSTDTQYF
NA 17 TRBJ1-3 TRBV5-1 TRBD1 CASSVPWDSVSGNTIYF
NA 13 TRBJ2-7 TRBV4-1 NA CASSRVPPYEQYF
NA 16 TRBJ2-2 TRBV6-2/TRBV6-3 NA CASSYEGPQNTGELFF
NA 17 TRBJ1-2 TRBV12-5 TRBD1 CASGLPPYRDRGHGYTF
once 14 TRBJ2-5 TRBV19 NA CASSIVRGVETQYF
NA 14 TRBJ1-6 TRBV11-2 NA CASTSTRENSPLHF
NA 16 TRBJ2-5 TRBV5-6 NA CASSLDARQHQETQYF
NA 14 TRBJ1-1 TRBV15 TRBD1 CATSRYDRATEAFF
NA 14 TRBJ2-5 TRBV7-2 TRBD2 CASSQVGGQETQYF
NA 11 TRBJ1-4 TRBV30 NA CAWAVGEKLFF
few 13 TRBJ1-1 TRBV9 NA CASSVLENTEAFF
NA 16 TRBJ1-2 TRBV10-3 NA CAISENAGAPGYGYTF
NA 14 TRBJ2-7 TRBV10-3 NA CAISERGDLLEQYF
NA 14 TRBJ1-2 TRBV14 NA CASSQEVRSYGYTF
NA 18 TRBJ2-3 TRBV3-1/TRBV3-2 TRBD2 CASSPGRLLAGATDTQYF
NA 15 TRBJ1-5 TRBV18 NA CASSPQGHSNQPQHF
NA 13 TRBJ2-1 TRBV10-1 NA CASAWGRINEQFF
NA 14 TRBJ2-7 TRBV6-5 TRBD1 CASSRDRGGYEQYF
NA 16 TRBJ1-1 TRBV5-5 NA CASSLIQALVNTEAFF
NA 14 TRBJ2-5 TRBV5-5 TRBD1 CASTWGTARETQYF
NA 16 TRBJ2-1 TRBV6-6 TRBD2 CASSPFLGREVYEQFF